The 21 T cell receptor beta chains given below trace back to one sample, sequenced in a study of blood T cell repertoires in COVID-19. The protocol was immunoSEQ multiplex PCR, while the TCRdb copy is restricted to in-frame clones and leaves out a portion. The table has a few hundred thousand clones, roughly 90% seen once; the top ten hold more than 1.5%. The specimen sequenced was PBMCs or T cells enriched from blood (not recorded which). The receptor set was obtained from a woman aged 60-70 years who had recovered from COVID-19.

The CDR3 DNA reads TGTGCCAGCAGCGTCTCCGTCGATGAGCAGTTCTTC. Amino acids: CASSVSVDEQFF. The rearrangement joins TRBV9 to TRBJ2-1; D uncertain. The CDR3 covers 12 residues. Trimming left V 2 bases short and J 8 bases short, with 8 bases between. Per germline, CDR1 SGDLS and CDR2 YYNGEE.

This clone was seen only a few times. The chain combines TRBV7-2 with TRBJ1-6; D unclear. The CDR3 length is 13 residues. V lost 1 base and J lost 12, with 10 bases in between. Germline CDR1 reads SGHTA; CDR2 reads FQGNSA. CDR3 residues: CASSLGLEQPLHF. DNA for the CDR3: TGTGCCAGCAGCTTAGGATTGGAGCAACCCCTCCACTTT.

This chain joins TRBV18 and TRBJ2-7, with 7 nucleotides matching TRBD2. Germline V gene lookup returns CDR1 KGHSH and CDR2 LQKENI. Trimming at V came to 1 base and at J to 4 bases, leaving 7 bases not matched to a gene. The CDR3 is 15 amino acids. CDR3 nucleotides: TGTGCCAGCTCACCACAAAAGGGAGGGGTGTACGAGCAGTACTTC. Its translation is CASSPQKGGVYEQYF.

This rearrangement joins TRBV6-1 to TRBJ1-3; no clear D. Between the trimmed V and J ends, which lost 2 bases and 4 bases, there was a span of 9 bases. CDR1 is MNHNS, CDR2 SASEGT, per germline. This CDR3 is built from 14 residues. This chain's CDR3 is CASSELGFGNTIYF. CDR3 sequence (DNA): TGTGCCAGCAGTGAACTAGGATTCGGAAACACCATATATTTT.

The chain carries TRBV21-1 and TRBJ1-4. TRBV21-1 is recorded as a pseudogene. The CDR3 length is 16 residues. CDR3 nucleotide sequence: TGTGCCAGCAGCAAAGGGTCGGGATGGGCTAATGAAAAACTGTTTTTT. This gives the protein CASSKGSGWANEKLFF.

The rearrangement joins TRBV5-1 to TRBJ1-3; D uncertain. The CDR3 is made up of 14 amino acids. V was trimmed by 0 bases and J by 5 bases, leaving 9 bases between them. Germline CDR1 and CDR2: SGHRS and YFSETQ. CDR3 DNA: TGCGCCAGCAGCTTGGGAGACACCCGAAACACCATATATTTT. Protein product: CASSLGDTRNTIYF.

This sequence joins TRBV6-5 and TRBJ2-1, with D possibly matching TRBD2 (5 bases). Germline CDR1 is MNHEY and CDR2 is SVGAGI. V gave up 6 bases and J gave up 9 bases, with 18 bases separating them. The CDR3 is made up of 14 amino acids. DNA of the CDR3: TGTGCCAGCAGCTTCCGGTCGGGGTGGAGTGAGCAGTTCTTC. Protein sequence: CASSFRSGWSEQFF.

The rearrangement uses TRBV10-3 and TRBJ2-7, with TRBD1 as a possible D gene (5 bases). Germline lookup yields CDR1 ENHRY and CDR2 SYGVKD. This CDR3 is 12 amino acids long. V was pared by 4 bases and J by 4 bases, with 8 bases between. The DNA for the CDR3 is TGTGCCATCAGTGCCACAGGTTACGAGCAGTACTTC. It yields the protein CAISATGYEQYF.

The V gene is TRBV11-3, the J gene TRBJ2-7; possible D gene TRBD1, 6 bases. V was shortened by 6 bases and J by 6 bases, with 18 bases between the two germline ends. There are 14 residues in the CDR3. Per the germline V gene, CDR1 is SGHNT and CDR2 is YENEEA. The CDR3: CASSSGTLPLEQYF. The CDR3 DNA is TGTGCCAGCAGTTCCGGGACACTTCCTCTCGAGCAGTACTTC.

V usage is TRBV11-1 and J usage is TRBJ1-2; 10 nucleotides align to TRBD1. V lost 5 bases and J lost 7; bases outside the gene matches: 7. Germline V gives CDR1 SGHAT, CDR2 FQDESV (reference sequence). CDR3 size: 14 residues. As DNA, the CDR3 is TGTGCCAGCAGCCCCTCGGACAGGGGGTTTGGCTACACCTTC. It translates to CASSPSDRGFGYTF.

The rearrangement links TRBV16 to TRBJ1-4; D may be TRBD1 (5 bases). Between the trimmed V and J ends, which lost 0 bases and 4 bases, there was a span of 9 bases. The CDR3 sequence is 15 residues long. Germline CDR1 and CDR2: KGHSY and FQNENV. Here the CDR3 reads CASSQSRQNNEKLFF. The CDR3 nucleotides are TGTGCCAGCAGCCAATCGAGACAGAATAATGAAAAACTGTTTTTT.

The table lists this clone with a count of one. The chain joins TRBV6-5 to TRBJ1-2; 7 bases fit TRBD1. The trim removed 7 bases at V and 8 bases at J, leaving 16 bases unmatched. CDR3 size: 15 residues. From germline, CDR1 is MNHEY and CDR2 SVGAGI. The CDR3 DNA sequence: TGTGCCAGCACCGTTACGGTAGGGGGCCCGGGAGGCTACACCTTC. This gives the protein CASTVTVGGPGGYTF.

This clone was counted a single time. The chain uses TRBV5-1 and TRBJ2-7; TRBD2 might be the D (6 bases). CDR3 length: 14 amino acids. V shed 4 bases and J shed 3 bases, with 14 bases lying between them. Germline V gene lookup returns CDR1 SGHRS and CDR2 YFSETQ. The DNA for the CDR3 is TGCGCCAGCAGCCTCCTGATGGGGGGCTACGAGCAGTACTTC. The encoded protein is CASSLLMGGYEQYF.

This chain's CDR3 is CASSQPQATDDEAFF. The DNA for the CDR3 is TGTGCCAGCAGCCAACCCCAGGCAACCGACGATGAAGCTTTCTTT. This chain links TRBV3-1 (or the pseudogene TRBV3-2) with TRBJ1-1; unclear D gene. The CDR3 loop spans 15 amino acids. CDR1 and CDR2 (germline): LGHDT, YNNKEL (reference sequence). Trimming removed 2 bases from V and 7 bases from J, with 17 bases in between.

The CDR3 DNA follows: TGTGCCAGCAGCTCCGGGGGGGATAGGGCAGATACGCAGTATTTT. This encodes CASSSGGDRADTQYF. This chain links TRBV11-3 with TRBJ2-3; 8 bases agree with TRBD2. Germline lookup yields CDR1 SGHNT and CDR2 YENEEA. Trimming cost V 4 bases and J 4 bases; bases outside gene matches: 7. The CDR3 contains 15 residues.

The genes are TRBV11-2 and TRBJ2-2; 7 bases are shared with TRBD1. J was trimmed by 8 bases and V by 5 bases; bases with no gene match: 5. Germline loops: CDR1 SGHAT, CDR2 FQNNGV. This CDR3 region has 13 residues. CDR3 residues: CASSPPGQGELFF. CDR3 bases: TGTGCCAGCAGCCCTCCGGGACAGGGGGAGCTGTTTTTT.

The V gene is TRBV7-2, the J gene TRBJ1-1; no firm D call. The CDR3 extends over 13 amino acids. Per the germline V gene, CDR1 is SGHTA and CDR2 is FQGNSA. Trimming pared 1 base from V and 8 bases from J, leaving 11 bases between. The CDR3 bases are TGTGCCAGCAGCTTAGGAAACGGCGGGGAAGCTTTCTTT. This sequence encodes CASSLGNGGEAFF. The whole variable domain, filled in from reference TRBV7-2 and TRBJ1-1, reads GAGVSQSPSNKVTEKGKDVELRCDPISGHTALYWYRQSLGQGLEFLIYFQGNSAPDKSGLPSDRFSAERTGGSVSTLTIQRTQQEDSAVYLCASSLGNGGEAFFGQGTRLTVV.

This rearrangement joins TRBV15 to TRBJ2-7; 11 bases line up with TRBD1. Looked up from germline, CDR1 is LNHNV and CDR2 is YYDKDF (reference sequence). Germline trimming cut 2 bases from V and 2 bases from J; bases unmatched to any gene: 2. The CDR3 covers 15 residues. CDR3 loop: CATSRRGQGAYEQYF. In DNA form, the CDR3 reads TGTGCCACCAGCAGACGGGGACAGGGGGCCTACGAGCAGTACTTC.

The chain combines TRBV5-1 with TRBJ2-5; TRBD2 matches at 9 bases. V trimming: 0 bases; J trimming: 3 bases; junction bases outside the gene matches: 6. Germline V lookup: CDR1 SGHRS, CDR2 YFSETQ. This CDR3 contains 16 residues. Here the CDR3 reads CASSLAAASGEETQYF. As DNA, the CDR3 is TGCGCCAGCAGCTTGGCCGCGGCTAGCGGGGAAGAGACCCAGTACTTC.

The chain uses TRBV13 and TRBJ2-3; TRBD2 aligns across 7 bases. The CDR3 is 16 amino acids. The V gene's germline CDR1 is PRHDT and CDR2 FYEKMQ (reference sequence). The V gene end was trimmed by 1 base and the J gene end by 2 bases; junction bases not matched to a gene: 6. The CDR3 DNA is TGTGCCAGCAGCTTAGTGGAGCTAGCGGACACAGATACGCAGTATTTT. This encodes CASSLVELADTDTQYF. Complete variable domain (other parts from reference TRBV13 and TRBJ2-3): AAGVIQSPRHLIKEKRETATLKCYPIPRHDTVYWYQQGPGQDPQFLISFYEKMQSDKGSIPDRFSAQQFSDYHSELNMSSLELGDSALYFCASSLVELADTDTQYFGPGTRLTVL.

The CDR3, as DNA: TGCGCCAGCAGCGCAACAGGGGGCGATCAGCCCCAGCATTTT. This sequence encodes CASSATGGDQPQHF. The V and J genes are TRBV5-1 and TRBJ1-5; 9 bases are shared with TRBD1. The CDR3 consists of 14 residues. Germline V gene data show CDR1 as SGHRS and CDR2 as YFSETQ. The J segment lost 5 bases and the V segment lost 4 bases, leaving 4 bases of the junction unmatched.